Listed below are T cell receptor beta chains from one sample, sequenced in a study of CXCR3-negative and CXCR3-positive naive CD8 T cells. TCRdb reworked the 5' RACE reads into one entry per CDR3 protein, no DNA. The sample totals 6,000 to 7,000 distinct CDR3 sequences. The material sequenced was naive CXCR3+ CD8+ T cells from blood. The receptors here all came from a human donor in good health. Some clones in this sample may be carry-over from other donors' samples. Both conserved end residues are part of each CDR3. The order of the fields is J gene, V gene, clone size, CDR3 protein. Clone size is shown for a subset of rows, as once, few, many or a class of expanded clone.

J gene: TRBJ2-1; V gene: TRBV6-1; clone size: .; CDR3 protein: CASRTTYNEQFF
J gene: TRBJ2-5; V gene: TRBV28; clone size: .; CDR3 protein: CASSLHRDLETQYF
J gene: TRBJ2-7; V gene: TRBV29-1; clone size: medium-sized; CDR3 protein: CSVVLGRSSYEQYF
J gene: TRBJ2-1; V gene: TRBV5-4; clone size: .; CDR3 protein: CASSLYPGSEQFF
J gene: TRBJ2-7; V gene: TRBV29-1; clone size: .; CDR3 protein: CSVVADSYEQYF
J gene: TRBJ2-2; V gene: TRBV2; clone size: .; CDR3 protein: CASRGTGANTGELFF
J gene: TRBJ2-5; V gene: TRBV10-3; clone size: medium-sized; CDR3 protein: CAIRLGGPSGAKETQYF
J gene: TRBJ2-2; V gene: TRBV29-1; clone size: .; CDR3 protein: CSVEILAENTGELFF
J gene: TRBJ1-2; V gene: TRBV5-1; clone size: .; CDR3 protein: CASRAGGGYTF
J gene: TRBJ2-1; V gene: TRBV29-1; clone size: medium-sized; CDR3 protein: CSAEGTGNTNEQFF
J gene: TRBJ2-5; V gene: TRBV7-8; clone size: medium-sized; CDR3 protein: CASSEPGGGQETQYF
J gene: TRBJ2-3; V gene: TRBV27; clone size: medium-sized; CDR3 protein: CASRPRSDTQYF
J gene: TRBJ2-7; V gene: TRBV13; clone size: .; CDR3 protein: CASSLEGTGVHEQYF
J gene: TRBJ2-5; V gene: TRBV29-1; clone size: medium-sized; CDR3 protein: CSAEGTAYGETQYF
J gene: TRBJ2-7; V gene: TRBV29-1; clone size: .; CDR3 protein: CSVEGDYEQYF
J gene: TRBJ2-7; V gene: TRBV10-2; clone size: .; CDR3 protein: CASSQTPYEQYF
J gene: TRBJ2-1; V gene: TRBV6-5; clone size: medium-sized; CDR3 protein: CASSSPEGQGNINEQFF
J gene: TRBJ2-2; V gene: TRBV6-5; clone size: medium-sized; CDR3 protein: CASSYFKKLTGELFF
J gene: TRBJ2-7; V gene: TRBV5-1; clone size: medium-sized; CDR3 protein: CASSLETGALSSYEQYF
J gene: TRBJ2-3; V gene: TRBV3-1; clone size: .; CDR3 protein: CASSQDPLAGITDTQYF
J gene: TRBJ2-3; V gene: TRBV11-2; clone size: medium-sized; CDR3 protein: CASSLYGTGGKDTQYF
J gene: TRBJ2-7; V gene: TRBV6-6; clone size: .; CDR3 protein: CASSNPGTDYYEQYF
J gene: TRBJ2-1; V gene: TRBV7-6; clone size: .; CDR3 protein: CASSLEGNEQFF
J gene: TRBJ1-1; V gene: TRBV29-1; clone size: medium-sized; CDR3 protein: CSVVSSGTHGSTEAFF
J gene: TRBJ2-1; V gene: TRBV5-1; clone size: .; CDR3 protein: CASSLEMIQVQFF
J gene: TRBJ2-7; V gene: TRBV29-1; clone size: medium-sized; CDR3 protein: CSVEEGYEQYF
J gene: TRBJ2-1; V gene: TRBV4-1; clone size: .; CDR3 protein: CASSQGYGGTYNEQFF
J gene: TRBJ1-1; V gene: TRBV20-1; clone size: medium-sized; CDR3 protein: CSAPSRSVRVAFF
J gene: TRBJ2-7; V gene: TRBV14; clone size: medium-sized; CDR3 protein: CASSQYSGVYEQYF
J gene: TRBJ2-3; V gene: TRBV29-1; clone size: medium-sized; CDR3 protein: CSVEDNHSTDTQYF
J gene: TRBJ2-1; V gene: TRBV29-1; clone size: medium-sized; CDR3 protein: CSVGGRGGRNEQFF
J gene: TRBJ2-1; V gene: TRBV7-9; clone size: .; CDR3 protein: CASSRHDSYNEQFF
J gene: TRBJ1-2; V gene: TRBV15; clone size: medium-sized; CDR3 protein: CATSRTQGINYGYTF
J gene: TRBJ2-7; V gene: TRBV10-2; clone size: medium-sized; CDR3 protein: CASSETRKNEQYF
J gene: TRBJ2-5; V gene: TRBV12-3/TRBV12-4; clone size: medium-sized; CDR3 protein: CASSHSGGQETQYF
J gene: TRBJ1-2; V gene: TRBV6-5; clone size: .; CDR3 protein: CASSYSGTFHYGYTF
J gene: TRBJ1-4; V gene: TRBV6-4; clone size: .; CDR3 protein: CASSDWQSEKLFF
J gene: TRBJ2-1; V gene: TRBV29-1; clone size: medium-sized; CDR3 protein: CSAGPSEVYNEQFF
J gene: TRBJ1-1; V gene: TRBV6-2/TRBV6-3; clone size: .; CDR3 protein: CASSYEVRYTEAFF
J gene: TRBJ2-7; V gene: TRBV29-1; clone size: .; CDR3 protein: CSVEDREGNEQYF
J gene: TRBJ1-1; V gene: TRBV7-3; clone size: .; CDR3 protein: CASSLTGRTEAFF
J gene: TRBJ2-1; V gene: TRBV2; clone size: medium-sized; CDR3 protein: CASSESGGFYEQFF
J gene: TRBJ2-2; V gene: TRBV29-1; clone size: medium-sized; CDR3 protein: CSVVEENTGELFF
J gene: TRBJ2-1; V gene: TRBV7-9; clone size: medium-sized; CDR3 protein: CASSGGLADNEQFF
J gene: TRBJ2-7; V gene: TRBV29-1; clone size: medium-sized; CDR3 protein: CSVRNRGVVEQYF
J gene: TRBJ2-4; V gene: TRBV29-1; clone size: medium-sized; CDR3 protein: CSVEADGTGGIQYF
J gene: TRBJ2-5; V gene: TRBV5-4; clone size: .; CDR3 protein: CASSFPLDSQETQYF
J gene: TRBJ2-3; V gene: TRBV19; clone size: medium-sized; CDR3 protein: CASSIDLAEGDTQYF
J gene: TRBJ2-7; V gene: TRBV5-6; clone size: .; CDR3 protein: CASSPGGVSYEQYF
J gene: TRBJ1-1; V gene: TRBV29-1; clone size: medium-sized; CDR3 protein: CSVEDSGTGTEAFF
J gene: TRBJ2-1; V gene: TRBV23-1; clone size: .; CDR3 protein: CASSQPSPGRVYNEQFF
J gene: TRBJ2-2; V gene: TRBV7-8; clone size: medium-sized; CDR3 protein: CASSLSGGMTGELFF
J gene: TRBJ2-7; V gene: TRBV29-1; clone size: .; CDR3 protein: CSVVAQEYEQYF
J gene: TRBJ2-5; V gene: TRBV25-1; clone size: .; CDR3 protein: CASSRRRGVGEETQYF
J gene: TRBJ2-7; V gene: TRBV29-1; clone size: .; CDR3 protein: CSVGSGTPYEQYF
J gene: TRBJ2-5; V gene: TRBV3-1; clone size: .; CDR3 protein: CASSQDKYGAETQYF
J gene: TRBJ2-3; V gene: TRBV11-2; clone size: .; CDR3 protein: CASSFQRELLADTQYF
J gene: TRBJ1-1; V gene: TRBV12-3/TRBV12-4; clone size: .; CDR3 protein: CASSGGAPYEAFF
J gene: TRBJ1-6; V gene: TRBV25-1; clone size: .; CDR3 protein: CASSPGSGVSPLHF
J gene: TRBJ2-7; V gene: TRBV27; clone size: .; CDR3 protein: CASRPSPGQPREQYF